This T cell receptor beta chain was profiled in a study of cytomegalovirus exposure and HLA in healthy donors. Vbeta (60) and Jbeta (13) primers were used in the PCR. In the source study's methods: Around 10 million of the 80 million or so unique TCR beta chains counted in a later analysis were shared. Data came from immunoSEQ multiplex PCR; TCRdb stores just in-frame clones and leaves some out. V and J calls and clone size are given by that table; D and trimming were obtained from the DNA. Among 150,000 to 200,000 clones, 65% to 80% were seen once, and the ten largest hold 3%. The V gene's germline CDR1 is MNHNY and CDR2 SVGAGI (reference sequence). V lost 3 bases and J 4 bases, leaving 12 bases between the germline ends. The CDR3 consists of 14 residues. This clone was counted between two and nine times.

This sequence was found in a woman aged 50 to 65 in good health and CMV-seropositive. The sequenced material came from PBMCs. The gene calls are TRBV6-6 and TRBJ1-1; perhaps TRBD1 as D (5 bases). In nucleotides, the CDR3 is TGTGCCAGCAGTTATCAGGGAGGAACCACTGAAGCTTTCTTT. This translates into CASSYQGGTTEAFF.